What follows are 9 T cell receptor beta chains derived from one specimen sequenced in a study of cytomegalovirus exposure and HLA in healthy donors. Using immunoSEQ multiplex PCR, the repertoire was profiled, and TCRdb retains in-frame clones only, with some absent. This table has 150,000 to 200,000 clones, about three quarters appearing once. What was sequenced was PBMCs. Every receptor here comes from a woman aged 25-40 years in good health and CMV-seronegative.

This chain connects TRBV10-1 to TRBJ2-7; tentative D call: TRBD1 (6 bases). CDR1 and CDR2 (germline): WNHNN, SYGVQD (reference sequence). This CDR3 region has 15 residues. Trimming shortened V by 0 bases and J by 0 bases, and 9 bases separated the two germline ends. CDR3 DNA sequence: TGCGCCAGCAGTGAGTCCACAGGGCCCTCCTACGAGCAGTACTTC. Its protein is CASSESTGPSYEQYF.

The chain joins TRBV4-1 to TRBJ2-1; tentatively, D is TRBD2 (6 bases). The CDR3 length is 18 residues. Germline-derived CDR1 and CDR2 are MGHRA and YSYEKL. Trimming pared 2 bases from V and 4 bases from J, leaving 21 bases between. The CDR3 sequence: CASSQRRGRPPIYNEQFF. In nucleotides, the CDR3 is TGCGCCAGCAGCCAACGGAGGGGCCGGCCCCCTATATACAATGAGCAGTTCTTC.

The V gene is TRBV5-1, the J gene TRBJ2-6; TRBD1 matches 8 bases. CDR3 length equals 18 residues. V gave up 0 bases and J gave up 0 bases; unmatched junction bases: 5. Germline CDR1 SGHRS, CDR2 YFSETQ. CDR3 in DNA: TGCGCCAGCAGCTTGGCCGGGACAGGAGGCTCTGGGGCCAACGTCCTGACTTTC. This encodes CASSLAGTGGSGANVLTF.

V usage is TRBV2 and J usage is TRBJ1-5, with TRBD1 as a possible D gene (6 bases). Trimming pared 3 bases from V and 0 bases from J, leaving 9 bases between. CDR3 length equals 15 residues. Germline CDR1 SNHLY, CDR2 FYNNEI. CDR3: CASSEGHYSNQPQHF. As DNA, the CDR3 is TGTGCCAGCAGTGAGGGACATTATAGCAATCAGCCCCAGCATTTT.

The gene calls are TRBV4-1 and TRBJ1-1, with D perhaps matching TRBD1 (5 bases). This CDR3 has 14 residues. From germline, CDR1 is MGHRA and CDR2 YSYEKL. The V gene lost 2 bases and the J gene lost 1 base, with 8 bases spanning the gap. Written as DNA, the CDR3 is TGCGCCAGCAGCCAACTCACAGGGAACACTGAAGCTTTCTTT. Its translation is CASSQLTGNTEAFF.

This clone was observed a few times. The chain links TRBV6-4 to TRBJ2-2, with TRBD1 matching over 8 bases. J gave up 4 bases and V 4 bases, and 2 bases lay outside the gene matches. The CDR3 contains 14 residues. Germline lookup yields CDR1 MRHNA and CDR2 SNTAGT. The CDR3 region is CASSGTGPTGELFF. CDR3 in DNA: TGTGCCAGCAGTGGGACAGGGCCCACCGGGGAGCTGTTTTTT.

This chain uses TRBV19 with TRBJ1-6, with D possibly matching TRBD1 (5 bases). V lost 10 bases, J lost 0 bases, and 19 bases lay in between. This CDR3 is 17 amino acids long. Germline lookup yields CDR1 LNHDA and CDR2 SQIVND (reference sequence). The CDR3 DNA reads as TGTGCCACCGCGGGGGGACCCGGTATCTCCTATAATTCACCCCTCCACTTT. Its translation: CATAGGPGISYNSPLHF.

The chain has TRBV7-9 and TRBJ2-1, with a tentative D call TRBD1 (7 bases). With 4 bases removed from V and 4 bases from J, the gap between germline ends came to 14 bases. The CDR3 runs to 15 residues. The germline V gene has CDR1 SEHNR and CDR2 FQNEAQ (reference sequence). In nucleotides, the CDR3 is TGTGCCAGCAGCTCCAGGGGGGCCGAGTACAATGAGCAGTTCTTC. Amino acid sequence: CASSSRGAEYNEQFF.

This chain connects TRBV28 to TRBJ2-4; 7 bases match TRBD2. V trimming: 5 bases; J trimming: 10 bases; junction bases outside the gene matches: 14. Germline V lookup: CDR1 MDHEN, CDR2 SYDVKM. The CDR3 runs 15 residues. The CDR3, as DNA: TGTGCCAGCAGTCCCCCTAGGGGCGGGGGTGGTATTCAGTACTTC. Amino acids: CASSPPRGGGGIQYF. Filled out from reference TRBV28 and TRBJ2-4, the complete variable domain reads DVKVTQSSRYLVKRTGEKVFLECVQDMDHENMFWYRQDPGLGLRLIYFSYDVKMKEKGDIPEGYSVSREKKERFSLILESASTNQTSMYLCASSPPRGGGGIQYFGAGTRLSVL.